These 24 T cell receptor beta chains share one sample of origin, sequenced in a study of Ad26.COV2.S vaccination and SARS-CoV-2 variants. This table comes from immunoSEQ multiplex PCR, and its TCRdb copy is limited to in-frame clones, with some not included. Of 250,000 to 300,000 clones listed, around 87% are singletons. The sample's treatment: about 20 received Ad26.COV2.S at low or high dose, single or two shots; about 5 received placebo; per-sample allocation not given. Samples analyzed were those drawn on day 63 after the first vaccine or placebo injection. Source: peripheral blood, taken in a trial of Ad26.COV2.S vaccine versus placebo. The receptors were gathered from a person between 18 and 59 years old who received the Ad26.COV2.S COVID-19 vaccine or a placebo.

The V and J genes are TRBV3-1 (or the pseudogene TRBV3-2) and TRBJ2-3; a weak D match, TRBD2 (5 bases). Per germline, CDR1 LGHDT and CDR2 YNNKEL (reference sequence). V lost 1 base to trimming and J lost 8 bases, with 13 bases between them. The CDR3 has 14 amino acids. The CDR3 spells CASSQARLAPTQYF. The DNA of the CDR3 is TGTGCCAGCAGCCAAGCTCGGCTAGCCCCTACGCAGTATTTT.

This chain uses TRBV2 with TRBJ2-3; D perhaps matches TRBD2 (7 bases). The germline V gene encodes CDR1 SNHLY and CDR2 FYNNEI. CDR3 size: 19 residues. Deletions cut 3 bases from V and 1 base from J, with 23 bases between. CDR3 loop: CASSDWWGGPVLGTDTQYF. In DNA, the CDR3 is TGTGCCAGCAGTGACTGGTGGGGGGGCCCCGTTCTCGGCACAGATACGCAGTATTTT.

The chain carries TRBV7-2 and TRBJ2-7, with TRBD2 matching over 13 bases. Per germline, CDR1 SGHTA and CDR2 FQGNSA. With 5 bases clipped from V and 7 bases from J, the junction kept 11 bases outside the gene matches. The CDR3 extends over 16 amino acids. CDR3 in DNA: TGTGCCAGCAGCCCACACCCGGGACTAGCGGGGAGGGAGCAGTACTTC. It specifies CASSPHPGLAGREQYF.

V gene TRBV6-2 or TRBV6-3 combines with J gene TRBJ2-1; 7 nucleotides match TRBD1. Germline trimming cut 6 bases from V and 0 bases from J; bases unmatched to any gene: 5. Germline V gene sequence: CDR1 MNHEY, CDR2 SVGEGT. The CDR3 contains 15 residues. DNA of the CDR3: TGTGCCAGCAGATACAGGGGTCGCTCCTACAATGAGCAGTTCTTC. Protein product: CASRYRGRSYNEQFF.

This chain connects TRBV18 to TRBJ1-2; D may be TRBD1 (5 bases). The V end lost 0 bases, the J end lost 4 bases, and 12 bases lay between the germline ends. Germline values: CDR1 KGHSH, CDR2 LQKENI. This CDR3 is built from 15 residues. CDR3 region: CASSPPAGQVYGYTF. CDR3 sequence (DNA): TGTGCCAGCTCACCACCGGCGGGGCAGGTCTATGGCTACACCTTC.

The chain carries TRBV18 and TRBJ1-4; D is ambiguous. V shed 5 bases and J shed 2 bases, with 15 bases lying between them. The CDR3 sequence is 16 residues long. The germline V gene encodes CDR1 KGHSH and CDR2 LQKENI. This chain's CDR3 is CASSTLSEGTNEKLFF. The CDR3, as DNA: TGTGCCAGCTCAACACTCTCAGAAGGGACTAATGAAAAACTGTTTTTT.

The J gene is TRBJ2-3, the V gene TRBV10-2; TRBD2 matches at 9 bases. The ends lost 8 bases at V and 8 bases at J; junction bases unmatched: 17. The CDR3 length is 16 residues. The germline V gene encodes CDR1 WSHSY and CDR2 SAAADI. DNA of the CDR3: TGCGCCAGCGGGGGGAGTTACGGGACTAGCCTTCGTACGCAGTATTTT. Protein product: CASGGSYGTSLRTQYF.

The chain has TRBV5-1 and TRBJ2-5; 7 bases map to TRBD2. With V trimmed by 3 bases and J by 2 bases, 7 bases remained unmatched. The CDR3 loop spans 15 amino acids. The germline V gene has CDR1 SGHRS and CDR2 YFSETQ. The CDR3 DNA is TGCGCCAGCAGCTCGGGAGGTGCTCTGCAAGAGACCCAGTACTTC. It encodes CASSSGGALQETQYF.

This clone has just a few counts. The V call is TRBV6-5, the J call TRBJ2-7, with D tentatively TRBD1 (5 bases). The CDR3 spans 12 residues. V lost 5 bases to trimming and J lost 2 bases, with 7 bases between them. Per the germline V gene, CDR1 is MNHEY and CDR2 is SVGAGI. The CDR3: CASSTGTYEQYF. CDR3 nucleotides: TGTGCCAGCAGTACAGGTACCTACGAGCAGTACTTC.

This chain joins TRBV2 and TRBJ2-5; D is perhaps TRBD1 or TRBD2 (6 bases each). The CDR3 contains 15 residues. Germline V gene sequence: CDR1 SNHLY, CDR2 FYNNEI. The V end was cut by 6 bases, the J end by 2 bases, with 16 bases between. CDR3 sequence reads: CASSGGGGSQETQYF. CDR3 coding DNA: TGTGCCAGCAGCGGAGGGGGAGGCAGTCAAGAGACCCAGTACTTC.

The CDR3 here is CASSQAGVIDNEQFF. Here the CDR3 DNA reads TGTGCCAGCAGCCAAGCGGGAGTGATTGACAATGAGCAGTTCTTC. The chain links TRBV4-2 to TRBJ2-1, with D perhaps TRBD2 (6 bases). Per the germline V gene, CDR1 is LGHNA and CDR2 is YNFKEQ. Between the trimmed V and J ends, which lost 1 base and 5 bases, there was a span of 12 bases. This CDR3 is 15 amino acids long.

This chain connects TRBV27 to TRBJ2-2, with 7 bases aligning to TRBD2. V gave up 7 bases and J gave up 5 bases; unmatched junction bases: 13. Germline V gives CDR1 MNHEY, CDR2 SMNVEV (reference sequence). The CDR3 extends over 16 amino acids. The CDR3 sequence: CASTILSGGGTGELFF. CDR3 nucleotide sequence: TGTGCCAGCACCATCCTCAGCGGCGGGGGTACCGGGGAGCTGTTTTTT.

The chain joins TRBV28 to TRBJ2-1; 8 nucleotides align to TRBD1. Germline V CDR1 and CDR2: MDHEN, SYDVKM. The V segment lost 3 bases and the J segment 7 bases; nucleotides outside the gene matches: 11. The CDR3 spans 16 residues. CDR3 residues: CASSFFIWTGKNEQFF. CDR3 nucleotides: TGTGCCAGCAGTTTCTTTATTTGGACAGGGAAGAATGAGCAGTTCTTC.

This chain connects TRBV10-2 to TRBJ2-2, with 10 nucleotides matching TRBD2. There are 18 residues in the CDR3. V trimming: 0 bases; J trimming: 5 bases; junction bases outside the gene matches: 9. Per germline, CDR1 WSHSY and CDR2 SAAADI. The CDR3 sequence: CASSESLLAGTPTGELFF. CDR3 coding DNA: TGCGCCAGCAGTGAGTCCCTACTAGCGGGAACGCCAACCGGGGAGCTGTTTTTT.

The chain has TRBV4-2 and TRBJ2-2; 10 nucleotides line up with TRBD2. CDR1 and CDR2 (germline): LGHNA, YNFKEQ. There are 17 residues in the CDR3. V shed 4 bases, J shed 0 bases, and the junction held 5 bases outside the gene matches. In DNA form, the CDR3 reads TGTGCCAGCAGCCGCGAAGCGGGAGGGACGAACACCGGGGAGCTGTTTTTT. This codes for CASSREAGGTNTGELFF.

This clone was detected only a few times. The rearrangement joins TRBV3-1 (or the pseudogene TRBV3-2) to TRBJ1-3; D is uncertain. V dropped 1 base and J dropped 2 bases, with 0 bases sitting between them. The CDR3 has 12 amino acids. Germline loops: CDR1 LGHDT, CDR2 YNNKEL (reference sequence). In DNA, the CDR3 is TGTGCCAGCAGCCAAGCTGGAAACACCATATATTTT. Amino acids: CASSQAGNTIYF.

The chain carries TRBV6-4 and TRBJ1-5; D ambiguous. Per germline, CDR1 MRHNA and CDR2 SNTAGT. V was cut by 5 bases and J by 6 bases, with 11 bases left in between. This CDR3 spans 13 amino acids. This chain's CDR3 is CASSSGWGQPQHF. As DNA, the CDR3 is TGTGCCAGCAGTTCGGGGTGGGGTCAGCCCCAGCATTTT.

The chain is built from TRBV4-3 and TRBJ1-1; tentative D call: TRBD1 (5 bases). Germline V lookup: CDR1 LGHNA, CDR2 YSLEER. Trimming cost V 1 base and J 1 base, with 10 bases left between them. The CDR3 totals 15 residues. CDR3 DNA sequence: TGCGCCAGCAGCCAAGCCCTCGGACAGAACACTGAAGCTTTCTTT. Protein sequence: CASSQALGQNTEAFF.

V gene TRBV5-1 combines with J gene TRBJ1-1; D is unresolved. Germline V gene lookup returns CDR1 SGHRS and CDR2 YFSETQ. V was pared by 0 bases and J by 5 bases, with 14 bases between. The CDR3 spans 15 residues. As DNA, the CDR3 is TGCGCCAGCAGCTTGGGAACATACGAGCTTACTGAAGCTTTCTTT. Translating gives CASSLGTYELTEAFF. Looking up the rest from reference TRBV5-1 and TRBJ1-1 gives the full variable domain: KAGVTQTPRYLIKTRGQQVTLSCSPISGHRSVSWYQQTPGQGLQFLFEYFSETQRNKGNFPGRFSGRQFSNSRSEMNVSTLELGDSALYLCASSLGTYELTEAFFGQGTRLTVV.

This chain uses TRBV7-9 with TRBJ1-3; possible D gene TRBD1, 5 bases. Germline CDR1 and CDR2: SEHNR and FQNEAQ (reference sequence). V was shortened by 0 bases and J by 0 bases, with 6 bases between the two germline ends. This CDR3 region has 15 residues. CDR3 nucleotides: TGTGCCAGCAGCTTAGCGGGGGGCTCTGGAAACACCATATATTTT. Amino acid sequence: CASSLAGGSGNTIYF. Full variable domain (missing parts from reference TRBV7-9 and TRBJ1-3): DTGVSQNPRHKITKRGQNVTFRCDPISEHNRLYWYRQTLGQGPEFLTYFQNEAQLEKSRLLSDRFSAERPKGSFSTLEIQRTEQGDSAMYLCASSLAGGSGNTIYFGEGSWLTVV.

The chain combines TRBV18 with TRBJ2-2; tentative D call: TRBD1 (6 bases). Germline-derived CDR1 and CDR2 are KGHSH and LQKENI. V lost 1 base, J lost 2 bases, and 11 bases lay in between. The CDR3 runs 16 residues. The CDR3 spells CASSPRNRVNTGELFF. CDR3 DNA sequence: TGTGCCAGCTCACCACGGAACAGGGTAAACACCGGGGAGCTGTTTTTT.

This sequence joins TRBV6-2 or TRBV6-3 and TRBJ1-4; D ambiguous. V was clipped by 0 bases and J by 0 bases, with 5 bases between them. Germline V CDR1 and CDR2: MNHEY, SVGEGT. This CDR3 is 15 amino acids long. The CDR3 protein is CASSYSGATNEKLFF. The CDR3 DNA reads TGTGCCAGCAGTTACTCCGGGGCAACTAATGAAAAACTGTTTTTT.

This clone was observed a few times. The DNA for the CDR3 is TGTGCCAGCAGTTACTCCTCCTTATGGTCTGAAAAACTGTTTTTT. Translating it yields CASSYSSLWSEKLFF. The rearrangement uses TRBV6-5 and TRBJ1-4; the D is unclear. This CDR3 has 15 residues. V was trimmed by 0 bases and J by 7 bases, leaving 12 bases between them. Germline V CDR1 and CDR2: MNHEY, SVGAGI.

The rearrangement links TRBV6-1 to TRBJ2-7, with 9 bases fitting TRBD2. Losses at the gene ends were 0 bases for V and 9 bases for J; bases not matched to a gene: 9. Germline CDR1 reads MNHNS; CDR2 reads SASEGT. The length of the CDR3 is 15 residues. The CDR3 nucleotides are TGTGCCAGCAGTGAAGCGGAGGGTAGCGGGAGAGTGCAGTACTTC. Translated: CASSEAEGSGRVQYF.